This TCR beta chain was profiled in a study of T cells after posttransplantation cyclophosphamide. Whole-study results and caveats: TRB overlap between skin or GI tissue T cells and blood was limited. After PTCy, TRB diversity resembled that of CNI/methotrexate controls. Donor CD8+ memory clones often dominated recipient blood repertoires at later times.

Method: immunoSEQ multiplex PCR; TCRdb's copy keeps in-frame clones and lacks some. Found here are tens of thousands of clones, approximately 73% of them singletons; the top ten hold roughly 0.62%. CDR3 length: 14 amino acids. Germline V gene lookup returns CDR1 MNHNS and CDR2 SASEGT. The V and J ends lost 6 bases and 4 bases respectively, with 12 bases between them. On the day of bone marrow donation, the related graft donor provided peripheral blood. Concerning this clone: The antigen remains undetermined.

The rearrangement uses TRBV6-1 and TRBJ2-2; no definite D call. This receptor was identified in a woman in her fifties or sixties in good health, CMV-negative, and a related stem cell transplant donor. Sequenced sample: memory CD4+ T cells sorted from PBMCs. CDR3 bases: TGTGCCAGCAGAGGCAGGTTACTCACCGGGGAGCTGTTTTTT. Encoded protein: CASRGRLLTGELFF.